This paragraph reports one T cell receptor beta chain. Its antigen remains unidentified. The size of this beta chain means little, since it is a stray read in a library made for alpha chains. In the library, each TCR cDNA molecule bore its own unique molecular identifier. TCRdb independently ran MiXCR on the 5' RACE reads; one entry per CDR3 protein. The table records 9,500 to 11,000 distinct CDR3 sequences, around 12% of them present only once. Noted time point: sample taken at primary tumor resection. The cohort: under 80 early-stage, untreated non-small cell lung cancer patients. Whole RNA, isolated from tumor, nontumor lung or frozen PBMC, was sequenced without prior sorting. The entry originates in a study of spatial heterogeneity in lung cancer. About the research overall: The count of detected beta-chain sequences consistently exceeded that of alpha-chain sequences. Findings and caveats of the study: Intratumoral expanded alpha and beta TCR counts were found to track tumor mutation counts.

This CDR3 is built from 14 residues. The V end was cut by 5 bases, the J end by 5 bases, with 15 bases between. Germline CDR1 SGHVS, CDR2 FNYEAQ. The V gene is TRBV7-6, the J gene TRBJ2-5; D is unresolved. The clonotype was recovered from a male donor with early-stage non-small cell lung cancer. The sequenced sample was lung tumor tissue, obtained at surgery. The CDR3, as DNA: TGTGCCAGCAGCCGAGACCCACACGGGGAGACCCAGTACTTC. Translating it yields CASSRDPHGETQYF.